The 30 T cell receptor beta chains given below trace back to one sample, sequenced in a study of CD8 T cells in ankylosing spondylitis. Study observations and caveats: Several highly homologous variants formed a TCR beta motif that appeared characteristic of ankylosing spondylitis blood.

In TCRdb, the 5' RACE reads were re-called with MiXCR into one record per CDR3 protein. Here the sample spans roughly 670,000 distinct CDR3 sequences, 15% to 20% being singletons. These receptors have no identified antigens. Sequenced material: blood, either unsorted or a sorted T cell fraction (not recorded which). These receptors all come from a male donor with ankylosing spondylitis.

The J gene is TRBJ2-5, the V gene TRBV6-5; no clear D gene. This CDR3 contains 15 residues. CDR1 and CDR2 (germline): MNHEY, SVGAGI. V was shortened by 0 bases and J by 1 base, with 9 bases between the two germline ends. CDR3 sequence reads: CASSYSYTRQETQYF. CDR3 DNA: TGTGCCAGCAGTTACTCGTATACACGCCAAGAGACCCAGTACTTC.

The gene calls are TRBV27 and TRBJ1-5, with D possibly TRBD1 on 5 matching bases. CDR3 length: 15 amino acids. Germline lookup yields CDR1 MNHEY and CDR2 SMNVEV (reference sequence). Trimming removed 5 bases from V and 2 bases from J, with 13 bases in between. The CDR3 coding sequence is TGTGCCAGCAGTCCGAGGTTGGGGGGCAATCAGCCCCAGCATTTT. This translates into CASSPRLGGNQPQHF.

This clonotype turned up a few times. V gene TRBV7-3 combines with J gene TRBJ2-7; D is unresolved. The germline V gene encodes CDR1 SGHTA and CDR2 FQGTGA. The CDR3 extends over 14 amino acids. Trimming left V 5 bases short and J 0 bases short, with 11 bases between. This chain's CDR3 is CASSLQYSSYEQYF. CDR3 in DNA: TGTGCCAGCAGCCTCCAATACAGCTCCTACGAGCAGTACTTC.

This clonotype appeared a few times. The chain employs TRBV20-1 and TRBJ2-7; unclear D gene. The germline V gene encodes CDR1 DFQATT and CDR2 SNEGSKA (reference sequence). V was cut by 0 bases and J by 2 bases, with 8 bases left in between. The CDR3 length is 13 residues. Here the CDR3 reads CSARDSVTYEQYF. In DNA, the CDR3 is TGCAGTGCTAGAGATTCGGTGACCTACGAGCAGTACTTC.

In its sample, this clonotype was seen many times. This chain connects TRBV7-9 to TRBJ1-1; the match to TRBD1 covers 7 bases. Losses at the gene ends were 5 bases for V and 2 bases for J; bases not matched to a gene: 2. There are 13 residues in the CDR3. Germline lookup yields CDR1 SEHNR and CDR2 FQNEAQ (reference sequence). The CDR3 nucleotides are TGTGCCAGCAGCAGGGGGCCCAACACTGAAGCTTTCTTT. Translated: CASSRGPNTEAFF.

The rearrangement links TRBV29-1 to TRBJ2-3; 11 positions match TRBD1. CDR1 SQVTM and CDR2 ANQGSEA come from the germline V gene. With V trimmed by 6 bases and J by 0 bases, 17 bases remained unmatched. The CDR3 loop spans 19 amino acids. CDR3 sequence (DNA): TGCAGCGTCTTCGGGACCGGGACAGGGGGATCAGCTAGCACAGATACGCAGTATTTT. Translating gives CSVFGTGTGGSASTDTQYF.

As DNA, the CDR3 is TGTGCCAGCAGCCAAGCCGGGGCAAGCAATCAGCCCCAGCATTTT. Protein: CASSQAGASNQPQHF. The chain joins TRBV3-1 to TRBJ1-5; D perhaps matches TRBD1 (5 bases). V gave up 1 base and J gave up 1 base, with 8 bases separating them. This CDR3 is built from 15 residues. CDR1 LGHDT and CDR2 YNNKEL come from the germline V gene (reference sequence).

This clonotype turned up a few times. The V and J genes are TRBV30 and TRBJ2-3; D is unresolved. Germline-derived CDR1 and CDR2 are GTSNPN and SVGIG (reference sequence). The CDR3 has 13 amino acids. Trimming removed 1 base at V and 6 bases at J, with 11 bases between. The CDR3 DNA reads as TGTGCCTGGAGTGCCGGGCGCTGGGATACGCAGTATTTT. Its translation is CAWSAGRWDTQYF.

The gene calls are TRBV3-2 and TRBJ2-2. TRBV3-2 is annotated as a pseudogene. The CDR3 totals 18 residues. CDR3 amino acids: CTFSSPGGSGSTTGELFF. For the CDR3, the DNA is TGTACCTTCAGCTCCCCGGGTGGTAGCGGGAGTACTACCGGGGAGCTGTTTTTT.

This chain connects TRBV7-3 to TRBJ1-6, with D maybe TRBD1 (5 bases). The CDR3 has 15 residues. Trimming pared 5 bases from V and 8 bases from J, leaving 16 bases between. Germline V CDR1 and CDR2: SGHTA, FQGTGA. CDR3 in amino acids: CASSATGGTDSPLHF. The CDR3 DNA follows: TGTGCCAGCAGCGCCACGGGGGGGACCGATTCACCCCTCCACTTT.

The rearrangement uses TRBV20-1 and TRBJ2-3; no firm D call. The V gene's germline CDR1 is DFQATT and CDR2 SNEGSKA (reference sequence). V shed 4 bases and J shed 7 bases, with 15 bases lying between them. This CDR3 has 13 residues. The CDR3 loop is CSAKPTDSNTQYF. DNA of the CDR3: TGCAGTGCTAAACCCACAGACTCGAATACGCAGTATTTT.

This chain uses TRBV7-9 with TRBJ2-7; no clear D. From germline, CDR1 is SEHNR and CDR2 FQNEAQ (reference sequence). Trimming took 5 bases from V and 2 from J, leaving 10 bases between them. The CDR3 is 13 amino acids. The CDR3 bases are TGTGCCAGCAGCCCAGGAATAACCTACGAGCAGTACTTC. The encoded protein is CASSPGITYEQYF. The full variable domain, rest sourced from reference TRBV7-9 and TRBJ2-7, is DTGVSQNPRHKITKRGQNVTFRCDPISEHNRLYWYRQTLGQGPEFLTYFQNEAQLEKSRLLSDRFSAERPKGSFSTLEIQRTEQGDSAMYLCASSPGITYEQYFGPGTRLTVT.

J is TRBJ2-2 and V is TRBV29-1; D might be TRBD1 (6 bases). The CDR3 runs 13 residues. Trimming removed 6 bases from V and 6 bases from J, with 14 bases in between. Germline loops: CDR1 SQVTM, CDR2 ANQGSEA. CDR3 sequence (DNA): TGCAGCGTGAAACAGGGTATCGCCGGGGAGCTGTTTTTT. Translation: CSVKQGIAGELFF.

This clonotype was seen only a few times. The chain recombines TRBV4-2 with TRBJ2-7, with D possibly matching TRBD2 (6 bases). The CDR3 spans 14 residues. Between the trimmed V and J ends, which lost 1 base and 5 bases, there was a span of 12 bases. CDR1 is LGHNA and CDR2 is YNFKEQ in the germline V gene. The CDR3 coding sequence is TGTGCCAGCAGCCAAGTCCTAGCGCCCGACGAGCAGTACTTC. Its translation is CASSQVLAPDEQYF.

The chain carries TRBV7-2 and TRBJ2-1; 7 bases are a match to TRBD2. Germline CDR1 and CDR2: SGHTA and FQGNSA. CDR3 length: 13 residues. V shed 5 bases, J shed 6 bases, and the junction held 4 bases outside the gene matches. The CDR3 spells CASSRGTTNEQFF. The CDR3 DNA reads TGTGCCAGCAGCCGCGGGACTACCAATGAGCAGTTCTTC.

This chain connects TRBV4-2 to TRBJ2-7; 7 bases match TRBD1. This CDR3 has 16 amino acids. J gave up 0 bases and V 4 bases, and 9 bases lay outside the gene matches. The germline CDR1 and CDR2 sequences are LGHNA and YNFKEQ. Here the CDR3 DNA reads TGTGCCAGCAGCCTCATACCGGGACAGAGCTCCTACGAGCAGTACTTC. It encodes CASSLIPGQSSYEQYF.

The genes are TRBV20-1 and TRBJ2-5, with 13 positions matching TRBD2. With 3 bases clipped from V and 2 bases from J, the junction kept 6 bases outside the gene matches. This CDR3 is 16 amino acids long. Germline CDR1 is DFQATT and CDR2 is SNEGSKA (reference sequence). This CDR3 is CSASGGLAGAQETQYF. For the CDR3, the DNA is TGCAGTGCTAGTGGTGGACTAGCGGGGGCGCAAGAGACCCAGTACTTC.

This clonotype showed up just a few times. The chain joins TRBV10-3 to TRBJ2-7; 10 bases align to TRBD1. V was clipped by 6 bases and J by 2 bases; unmatched bases: 1. In germline, CDR1 is ENHRY, CDR2 SYGVKD. CDR3 length equals 13 residues. The CDR3 region is CAIRGQGAYEQYF. CDR3 nucleotides: TGTGCCATCAGAGGACAGGGGGCCTACGAGCAGTACTTC.

This clonotype was seen a handful of times. The chain couples TRBV25-1 to TRBJ2-7, with 8 bases identical to TRBD1. From germline, CDR1 is MGHDK and CDR2 SYGVNS. The CDR3 has 14 residues. V shed 4 bases, J shed 2 bases, and the junction held 4 bases outside the gene matches. Here the CDR3 reads CASSGRDRPYEQYF. The CDR3 region has the DNA TGTGCCAGCAGTGGCCGGGACAGGCCCTACGAGCAGTACTTC.

This clonotype was recorded at least ten times. V usage is TRBV7-8 and J usage is TRBJ2-1, with D possibly TRBD2 on 5 matching bases. V lost 5 bases and J 3 bases, leaving 20 bases between the germline ends. The CDR3 contains 17 residues. Germline V CDR1 and CDR2: SGHVS, FQNEAQ. CDR3 region: CASSPRIRDGGYNEQFF. The DNA of the CDR3 is TGTGCCAGCAGCCCAAGAATCCGAGACGGAGGCTACAATGAGCAGTTCTTC.

This clonotype was seen more than once but under ten times. The V and J genes are TRBV19 and TRBJ1-5; maybe TRBD1 (6 bases). Germline V gives CDR1 LNHDA, CDR2 SQIVND (reference sequence). V was cut by 3 bases and J by 9 bases, with 9 bases left in between. The CDR3 sequence is 12 residues long. The CDR3 sequence is CASSIGGWPQHF. The CDR3 nucleotides are TGTGCCAGTAGTATTGGGGGCTGGCCCCAGCATTTT. Drawing the rest from reference TRBV19 and TRBJ1-5, the complete variable domain is DGGITQSPKYLFRKEGQNVTLSCEQNLNHDAMYWYRQDPGQGLRLIYYSQIVNDFQKGDIAEGYSVSREKKESFPLTVTSAQKNPTAFYLCASSIGGWPQHFGDGTRLSIL.

This clonotype was counted a few times. The gene calls are TRBV7-9 and TRBJ2-1; D ambiguous. Germline CDR1 is SEHNR and CDR2 is FQNEAQ (reference sequence). This CDR3 is 13 amino acids long. V shed 5 bases and J shed 6 bases, with 11 bases lying between them. As DNA, the CDR3 is TGTGCCAGCAGCGACCCGACGCTCAATGAGCAGTTCTTC. Protein: CASSDPTLNEQFF.

This clonotype was seen more than once but under ten times. The rearrangement joins TRBV20-1 to TRBJ2-7, with 11 bases aligning to TRBD1. The CDR3 consists of 14 residues. The germline CDR1 and CDR2 sequences are DFQATT and SNEGSKA (reference sequence). V trimming: 4 bases; J trimming: 4 bases; junction bases outside the gene matches: 6. Here the CDR3 DNA reads TGCAGTGCTATAAGGGGACAGGGGGGGTACGAGCAGTACTTC. It yields the protein CSAIRGQGGYEQYF.

This clonotype has a handful of counts. The rearrangement uses TRBV29-1 and TRBJ1-2; unclear D gene. Germline-derived CDR1 and CDR2 are SQVTM and ANQGSEA. V lost 5 bases and J lost 7, with 14 bases in between. CDR3 size: 12 residues. Written as DNA, the CDR3 is TGCAGCGTTATCTCCCCATCCGGTGGCTACACCTTC. Protein product: CSVISPSGGYTF.

The rearrangement links TRBV13 to TRBJ1-4; possible D gene TRBD1, 5 bases. The CDR3 totals 15 residues. Per the germline V gene, CDR1 is PRHDT and CDR2 is FYEKMQ (reference sequence). V was shortened by 5 bases and J by 1 base, with 11 bases between the two germline ends. DNA for the CDR3: TGTGCCAGCAGCCGCCGACAGAAAACTAATGAAAAACTGTTTTTT. Protein product: CASSRRQKTNEKLFF.

The chain is built from TRBV23-1 and TRBJ2-6; 7 nucleotides line up with TRBD1. TRBV23-1 is an ORF, with its function uncertain. This CDR3 is 16 amino acids long. V trimming: 6 bases; J trimming: 0 bases; junction bases outside the gene matches: 5. The CDR3 sequence is CASRGQDRSGANVLTF. The DNA for the CDR3 is TGCGCCAGCAGAGGACAGGACCGCTCTGGGGCCAACGTCCTGACTTTC.

CDR3 bases: TGTGCCAGCAGCCCGGACAGTTATAATTCACCCCTCCACTTT. Protein: CASSPDSYNSPLHF. The chain uses TRBV27 and TRBJ1-6; possible D gene TRBD1, 6 bases. Germline V gene sequence: CDR1 MNHEY, CDR2 SMNVEV (reference sequence). Trimming removed 6 bases at V and 4 bases at J, with 10 bases between. This CDR3 contains 14 residues.

The V and J genes are TRBV5-6 and TRBJ1-1, with a possible D match to TRBD1 (6 bases). V shed 4 bases and J shed 0 bases, with 16 bases lying between them. There are 16 residues in the CDR3. Germline-derived CDR1 and CDR2 are SGHDT and YYEEEE. For the CDR3, the DNA is TGTGCCAGCAGCCCGGGGGCGGGACTGATGAACACTGAAGCTTTCTTT. Protein product: CASSPGAGLMNTEAFF.

This clonotype was picked up a small number of times. The chain joins TRBV20-1 to TRBJ2-7; D perhaps matches TRBD2 (5 bases). CDR3 length: 13 amino acids. Trimming took off 3 bases at V and 3 bases at J, with 12 bases between the two ends. The V gene's germline CDR1 is DFQATT and CDR2 SNEGSKA (reference sequence). CDR3 sequence: CSASGLAGYEQYF. The CDR3 nucleotides read TGCAGTGCTAGTGGCCTAGCCGGCTACGAGCAGTACTTC.

This clonotype has more than one count but fewer than ten. The rearrangement joins TRBV5-1 to TRBJ1-1; D is perhaps TRBD1 (5 bases). CDR1 SGHRS and CDR2 YFSETQ come from the germline V gene. This CDR3 has 14 residues. V was shortened by 0 bases and J by 9 bases, with 15 bases between the two germline ends. The CDR3 coding sequence is TGCGCCAGCAGCTTGGGTCCCGGGGGTCGCAAAGCTTTCTTT. Translation: CASSLGPGGRKAFF.